The rows below give T cell receptor beta chains drawn from one sample of a study of blood T cells in healthy people across ages. From the 5' RACE reads, TCRdb called clonotypes with MiXCR, one entry per CDR3 protein. The table has some 670,000 distinct CDR3 sequences, under 65% seen once. The material sequenced was blood. These receptors all come from a woman of 80 years or more in good health. The CDR3 runs from the conserved cysteine through the conserved F or W.

V gene	J gene	CDR3 protein
TRBV19	TRBJ2-7	CASSIGTRSQHEQYF
TRBV15	TRBJ2-3	CATSVDVTDTQYF
TRBV20-1	TRBJ2-1	CSAWTGTDENEQFF
TRBV9	TRBJ2-3	CASSVVPDTQYF
TRBV29-1	TRBJ2-1	CSTPAIVSNEQFF
TRBV20-1	TRBJ2-5	CSARPGGETQYF
TRBV15	TRBJ2-5	CATSRVLVQGGEQYF
TRBV20-1	TRBJ2-2	CSARFGLAANTGELFF
TRBV7-2	-	CASRLDSHGDEQYF
TRBV28	TRBJ2-7	CASSVLAGYEQYF
TRBV12-3/TRBV12-4	TRBJ2-3	CASSGGGNLEPDTQYF
TRBV6-6	TRBJ1-4	CASLRDRGREKLFF
TRBV5-1	TRBJ2-4	CASSDPARSSNIQYF
TRBV5-1	TRBJ2-3	CASSLEGYTDTQYF
TRBV12-3/TRBV12-4	TRBJ1-1	CASLQIRPFGTYGTEAFF
TRBV6-2/TRBV6-3	TRBJ2-7	CASSYAFRHPQWAQYF
TRBV20-1	TRBJ1-1	CSAQSGTEAFF
TRBV5-1	TRBJ1-3	CASSPYWTSPEGNTIYF
TRBV2	TRBJ2-1	CASTPETSGNEQFF
TRBV2	TRBJ2-7	CASSTTPTPGLFFSYEQYF
TRBV4-3	TRBJ2-7	CASSPGGGSYEQYF
TRBV7-8	TRBJ2-3	CASSPRRVSTDTQYF
TRBV5-5	TRBJ2-3	CASFWGTGESDTQYF
TRBV12-3/TRBV12-4	TRBJ2-2	CASSPSRQGATGELFF
TRBV2	TRBJ2-1	CASSQQYNEQFF
TRBV21-1	TRBJ1-6	CASSKEVVPGACSLYNSPLHF
TRBV9	TRBJ2-3	CASSVRPDTQYF
TRBV7-9	TRBJ2-1	CASSLEGRRGMRNEQFF
TRBV5-1	TRBJ1-1	CASSAQGRDTEAFF
TRBV3-1	TRBJ1-1	CASSQGGLEAFF
TRBV29-1	TRBJ2-3	CSVVRRGDTDTQYF
TRBV3-1	TRBJ1-3	CASSQVRSGNTIYF
TRBV15	TRBJ1-6	CATSRVTGGQSPLHF
TRBV2	TRBJ2-5	CASREKTQYF
TRBV5-1	TRBJ2-1	CASSVGTGEHNEQFF
TRBV25-1	TRBJ1-1	CASSETGRKNTEAFF
TRBV30	-	CAWGLFYEQYF
TRBV20-1	TRBJ2-7	CSANPSGSYEQYF
TRBV30	TRBJ2-2	CAWRFQSGELFF
TRBV20-1	TRBJ1-2	CSPRFQTNYGYTF
TRBV7-8	TRBJ2-4	CAIEPVREQYF
TRBV28	TRBJ1-6	CASTSPILSDSPLHF
TRBV18	TRBJ2-3	CASSPPAPGTDTQYF
TRBV28	TRBJ2-7	CASGSERHILYEQYF
TRBV4-1	TRBJ2-6	CASSQDPGQGHGANVLTF
TRBV12-3/TRBV12-4	TRBJ2-1	CASSRGLAGVGSYNEQFF
TRBV6-5	-	CASSYSDPVGVETQYF
TRBV29-1	TRBJ2-7	CSVRDMPTGEQYF
TRBV10-1	TRBJ2-3	CASSDPPSTDTQYF
TRBV12-3/TRBV12-4	-	CASSPLDRYNEQYF
TRBV16	TRBJ2-7	CASSQLGTQYF
TRBV5-1	TRBJ1-4	CASSRGEGEKLFF
TRBV11-2	TRBJ2-1	CASSLENNEQFF
TRBV27	TRBJ1-2	CASRSGVRLGGYTF
TRBV11-2	TRBJ2-1	CASSTRLAGRFNEQFF
TRBV7-9	TRBJ2-4	CASSLHQGENIQYF
TRBV6-5	TRBJ1-2	CASRAGIGGYTF